Below are 5 T cell receptor beta chains sequenced from a single sample in a study of T cell changes during pregnancy in multiple sclerosis. The repertoire was sequenced with immunoSEQ multiplex PCR; TCRdb's copy has only in-frame clones and lacks some. The sample carries roughly 40,000 clones, roughly nine tenths recorded once. Material: CD4+ T cells from peripheral blood mononuclear cells, obtained in the first trimester of pregnancy. All receptors derive from a female donor with multiple sclerosis, enrolled in a pregnancy study.

The chain has TRBV7-2 and TRBJ2-3; 7 bases line up with TRBD2. Trimming took 5 bases from V and 11 from J; bases not matched to a gene: 10. The CDR3 is 13 residues long. Germline V gene data show CDR1 as SGHTA and CDR2 as FQGNSA. The chain's CDR3 is CASSPSGRGGQYF. The CDR3 DNA follows: TGTGCCAGCAGCCCTAGCGGCCGCGGGGGGCAGTATTTT.

The chain carries TRBV18 and TRBJ2-1, with 12 positions matching TRBD2. J was trimmed by 0 bases and V by 3 bases; bases with no gene match: 6. From germline, CDR1 is KGHSH and CDR2 LQKENI. The CDR3 contains 18 residues. The CDR3: CASSPLGLAGPSYNEQFF. Written as DNA, the CDR3 is TGTGCCAGCTCACCGCTGGGACTAGCGGGCCCCTCCTACAATGAGCAGTTCTTC.

V and J are TRBV25-1 and TRBJ2-5, with 11 bases that match TRBD2. The V and J ends lost 2 bases and 5 bases, in that order; junction bases with no gene match: 4. CDR3 length: 15 amino acids. CDR1 is MGHDK, CDR2 SYGVNS, per germline. The CDR3 protein is CASSEELAGVETQYF. The DNA of the CDR3 is TGTGCCAGCAGTGAAGAACTAGCGGGAGTGGAGACCCAGTACTTC.

The chain recombines TRBV18 with TRBJ2-1; 11 bases agree with TRBD2. Germline V gives CDR1 KGHSH, CDR2 LQKENI. The CDR3 has 16 amino acids. After removal of 4 bases from V and 5 bases from J, the junction contained 7 bases not matched to a gene. CDR3 in DNA: TGTGCCAGCTCACTTTCCGGGACTAGCGGACACAATGAGCAGTTCTTC. It translates to CASSLSGTSGHNEQFF.

J is TRBJ1-2 and V is TRBV30; 9 nucleotides align to TRBD1. The CDR3 is made up of 19 amino acids. Germline values: CDR1 GTSNPN, CDR2 SVGIG (reference sequence). Trimming removed 1 base from V and 4 bases from J; junction bases left unmatched: 19. CDR3 nucleotides: TGTGCCTGGAGTGCCCTACATTCAACCCCACAGGGGGCGGGCTATGGCTACACCTTC. Translating it yields CAWSALHSTPQGAGYGYTF.